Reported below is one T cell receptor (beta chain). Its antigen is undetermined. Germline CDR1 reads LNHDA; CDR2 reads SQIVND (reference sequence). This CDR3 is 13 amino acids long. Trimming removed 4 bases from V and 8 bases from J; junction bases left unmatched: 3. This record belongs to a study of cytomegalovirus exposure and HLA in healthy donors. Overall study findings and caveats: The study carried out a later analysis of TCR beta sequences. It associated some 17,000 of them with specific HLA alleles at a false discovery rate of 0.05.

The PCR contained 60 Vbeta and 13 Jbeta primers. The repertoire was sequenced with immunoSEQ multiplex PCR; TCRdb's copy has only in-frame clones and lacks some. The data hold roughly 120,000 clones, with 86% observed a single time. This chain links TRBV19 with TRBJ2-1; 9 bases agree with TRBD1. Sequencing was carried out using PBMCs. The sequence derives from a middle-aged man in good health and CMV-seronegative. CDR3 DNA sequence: TGTGCCAGTAGTACGGGACAGGGCGATGAGCAGTTCTTC. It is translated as CASSTGQGDEQFF.